These T cell receptor beta chains were read from a single sample in a study of blood T cell repertoires in COVID-19. Method: immunoSEQ multiplex PCR; TCRdb's copy keeps in-frame clones and lacks some. This repertoire shows about 100,000 clones, around 83% found once; its top ten account for around 2.2%. Source material: peripheral blood. The receptor source for this set is a human donor in a cohort sampled during active COVID-19. Both conserved end residues are part of each CDR3. The order of the fields is V gene, J gene, D gene, clone size, CDR3 length, CDR3 protein, CDR3 DNA. The D gene is left open where the match is weak. Clone size is given for some rows only: seen once, a few or many times, or a class if the clone is expanded.

>TRBV7-9|TRBJ1-6|TRBD1|few|13
CASSGDSGSPLHF
TGTGCCAGCAGCGGGGACAGCGGTTCACCCCTCCACTTT
>TRBV5-1|TRBJ2-7|TRBD2|.|17
CASSLVGGGGTSYEQYF
TGCGCCAGCAGCTTGGTGGGGGGGGGAGGGACCTCCTACGAGCAGTACTTC
>TRBV12-5|TRBJ2-1|.|.|16
CASGLVLPGSYNEQFF
TGTGCTAGTGGTTTGGTCTTGCCCGGCTCCTACAATGAGCAGTTCTTC
>TRBV7-2|TRBJ2-2|.|.|15
CASTLNSGNTGELFF
TGTGCCAGCACCCTTAACTCGGGGAACACCGGGGAGCTGTTTTTT
>TRBV7-8|TRBJ1-2|TRBD1|.|15
CASSLSGRGTGGYTF
TGTGCCAGCAGCTTAAGCGGCAGGGGGACGGGGGGCTACACCTTC
>TRBV3-1/TRBV3-2|TRBJ2-3|.|.|17
CASSHNAWGPATDTQYF
TGTGCCAGCAGCCATAATGCGTGGGGGCCGGCGACAGATACGCAGTATTTT
>TRBV7-3|TRBJ2-5|TRBD2|.|16
CASSLKPSGDAKTQYF
TGTGCCAGCAGCTTAAAGCCTAGCGGGGATGCGAAGACCCAGTACTTC
>TRBV11-3|TRBJ2-1|.|.|16
CASSLSVGSSYNEQFF
TGTGCCAGCAGCTTGAGTGTAGGGAGCTCCTACAATGAGCAGTTCTTC
>TRBV5-1|TRBJ2-7|TRBD2|once|16
CASSLTSGSLVYEQYF
TGCGCCAGCAGCTTGACTAGCGGGAGCCTAGTCTACGAGCAGTACTTC
>TRBV28|TRBJ1-2|TRBD1|.|15
CASSSGTGVLYGYTF
TGTGCCAGCAGTTCGGGGACAGGGGTCCTCTATGGCTACACCTTC
>TRBV7-3|TRBJ2-1|.|.|16
CASSLTPGLSYNEQFF
TGTGCCAGCAGCTTAACCCCCGGACTCTCTTACAATGAGCAGTTCTTC
>TRBV28|TRBJ2-4|.|.|15
CASKGGVVSKNIQYF
TGTGCCAGCAAAGGGGGGGTCGTATCCAAAAACATTCAGTACTTC
>TRBV28|TRBJ1-1|.|.|17
CASSFVGTDKRSTEAFF
TGTGCCAGCAGTTTCGTGGGCACCGATAAAAGAAGTACTGAAGCTTTCTTT
>TRBV7-8|TRBJ2-2|TRBD2|.|18
CASSLDAGLGRYTGELFF
TGTGCCAGCAGCTTAGATGCGGGACTAGGACGATACACCGGGGAGCTGTTTTTT
>TRBV2|TRBJ1-4|.|.|13
CASGGVPLEKLFF
TGTGCCAGCGGGGGGGTTCCTCTTGAAAAACTGTTTTTT
>TRBV7-9|TRBJ2-3|TRBD1|.|15
CASSQRTGGADTQYF
TGTGCCAGCAGCCAGAGGACAGGGGGGGCAGATACGCAGTATTTT
>TRBV25-1|TRBJ2-3|TRBD2|few|15
CASSEGSLAGGEQYF
TGTGCCAGCAGTGAAGGCTCCCTAGCGGGAGGGGAGCAGTATTTT
>TRBV2|TRBJ2-1|TRBD2|.|16
CASSDDLAGAYNEQFF
TGTGCCAGCAGTGATGATCTAGCGGGGGCCTACAATGAGCAGTTCTTC
>TRBV7-9|TRBJ1-6|.|.|15
CASSPSGAYNSPLHF
TGTGCCAGCAGCCCCTCCGGGGCCTATAATTCACCCCTCCACTTT
>TRBV5-1|TRBJ1-1|.|.|14
CASSPDRGYTEAFF
TGCGCCAGCAGCCCTGACCGGGGTTACACTGAAGCTTTCTTT
>TRBV2|TRBJ1-2|.|.|17
CASSDMTVIQGWNGYTF
TGTGCCAGCAGTGACATGACGGTGATACAGGGCTGGAATGGCTACACCTTC
>TRBV6-2/TRBV6-3|TRBJ1-2|.|.|19
CASSYEPTELLSNPYGYTF
TGTGCCAGCAGTTACGAACCGACAGAACTCCTATCAAACCCCTATGGCTACACCTTC
>TRBV9|TRBJ1-3|TRBD1|.|17
CASSVDSGTGKGNTIYF
TGTGCCAGCAGCGTAGACTCCGGGACAGGGAAAGGAAACACCATATATTTT
>TRBV29-1|TRBJ2-7|.|once|14
CSVEEAGLRGEQYF
TGCAGCGTTGAAGAGGCGGGGTTGAGGGGCGAGCAGTACTTC
>TRBV7-2|TRBJ1-1|.|.|18
CASSRGTPGIGQNTEAFF
TGTGCCAGCAGCCGCGGGACTCCCGGAATAGGTCAAAACACTGAAGCTTTCTTT
>TRBV19|TRBJ2-7|.|.|19
CASSTNSDRPGLEAYEQYF
TGTGCCAGTAGTACGAATTCGGACAGGCCGGGACTAGAAGCCTACGAGCAGTACTTC
>TRBV5-4|TRBJ2-1|.|.|15
CASSGKQGISNEQFF
TGTGCCAGCAGCGGCAAACAGGGTATTTCGAATGAGCAGTTCTTC
>TRBV6-2/TRBV6-3|TRBJ2-5|TRBD1|.|14
CASSPGQAPKTQYF
TGTGCCAGCAGCCCGGGACAGGCCCCCAAGACCCAGTACTTC
>TRBV2|TRBJ2-3|.|.|14
CASSEQVGTDTQYF
TGTGCCAGCAGTGAACAGGTCGGCACAGATACGCAGTATTTT
>TRBV2|TRBJ1-1|.|.|12
CASSLMGGEAFF
TGTGCCAGCAGCCTAATGGGGGGTGAAGCTTTCTTT
>TRBV11-1|TRBJ1-2|.|.|15
CASSLAPTENYGYTF
TGTGCCAGCAGCTTAGCTCCGACAGAAAACTATGGCTACACCTTC
>TRBV30|TRBJ2-1|TRBD2|once|15
CAWSEGTSGRSEQFF
TGTGCCTGGAGTGAAGGGACTAGCGGGAGGAGTGAGCAGTTCTTC
>TRBV11-2|TRBJ2-3|TRBD2|few|15
CASSPSGRGTDTQYF
TGTGCCAGCAGCCCAAGCGGGAGGGGCACAGATACGCAGTATTTT
>TRBV18|TRBJ1-1|.|.|17
CASSPRPGGSSRTEAFF
TGTGCCAGCTCACCACGTCCAGGAGGGTCCAGTAGGACTGAAGCTTTCTTT
>TRBV18|TRBJ2-7|.|.|16
CASSPLAGQYSYEQYF
TGTGCCAGCTCACCTTTGGCGGGACAGTACTCCTACGAGCAGTACTTC
>TRBV18|TRBJ1-1|.|.|16
CASSPDRGLKNTEAFF
TGTGCCAGCTCACCAGATAGAGGGCTAAAGAACACTGAAGCTTTCTTT
>TRBV2|TRBJ1-2|TRBD1|.|14
CASSEDSRDRYYTF
TGTGCCAGCAGTGAAGATTCCCGGGACAGGTACTACACCTTC
>TRBV25-1|TRBJ1-2|.|.|13
CASSPTALYGYTF
TGTGCCAGCAGTCCGACAGCTCTATATGGCTACACCTTC
>TRBV28|TRBJ2-7|TRBD1|.|15
CASSLQHRGPYEQYF
TGTGCCAGCAGCCTACAGCACAGGGGCCCCTACGAGCAGTACTTC
>TRBV3-1/TRBV3-2|TRBJ2-7|.|.|15
CASSQVTAGLYEQYF
TGTGCCAGCAGCCAAGTGACGGCCGGACTCTACGAGCAGTACTTC
>TRBV15|TRBJ1-6|TRBD1|once|18
CATSRGTGLSSYNSPLHF
TGTGCCACCAGCAGAGGGACAGGGCTAAGCTCCTATAATTCACCCCTCCACTTT
>TRBV5-1|TRBJ1-4|TRBD1|.|16
CASSLDRGSANEKLFF
TGCGCCAGCAGCTTGGACAGGGGGTCGGCTAATGAAAAACTGTTTTTT
>TRBV5-1|TRBJ1-3|.|.|16
CASRQDPGHSGNTIYF
TGCGCCAGCAGACAGGACCCAGGGCACTCTGGAAACACCATATATTTT
>TRBV2|TRBJ1-5|TRBD1|few|14
CASSVQGAEGPQHF
TGTGCCAGCAGTGTACAGGGGGCAGAGGGGCCCCAGCATTTT
>TRBV19|TRBJ1-1|.|.|12
CASQDSHTEAFF
TGTGCCAGCCAGGACAGCCACACTGAAGCTTTCTTT
>TRBV24-1|TRBJ1-2|.|once|16
CATSGGGEGFRGGYTF
TGTGCCACCAGTGGGGGGGGCGAAGGTTTCCGAGGAGGCTACACCTTC